This T cell receptor beta chain appears in the sequencing data of a study of blood T cell repertoires in COVID-19. The overall study: Collection of acute and convalescent COVID-19 samples took place in the United States, Italy and Spain. From T cells, B-cell-depleted T cells, or PBMCs came the material, which was cDNA or gDNA.

The sample holds one count of this clone. Between the trimmed V and J ends, which lost 7 bases and 7 bases, there was a span of 10 bases. This CDR3 contains 11 residues. From germline, CDR1 is SEHNR and CDR2 FQNEAQ (reference sequence). Per the original methods: By means of reference gene primer amplification, nucleated cell counts were estimated. Libraries were prepared by immunoSEQ multiplex PCR; TCRdb keeps only in-frame clonotypes and omits some of them. D and trimming were read from the DNA, whereas the V and J calls and clone size are those reported in that table. Of some 100,000 clones in the sample, roughly four fifths were seen once.

What was sequenced was peripheral blood. The chain combines TRBV7-9 with TRBJ1-1; no reliable D call. This sequence was found in a human donor in a cohort sampled during active COVID-19. The CDR3 DNA reads as TGTGCCAGCACCCCAGTCTTTGAAGCTTTCTTT. Translating gives CASTPVFEAFF. The complete variable domain, with remaining parts taken from reference TRBV7-9 and TRBJ1-1, reads DTGVSQNPRHKITKRGQNVTFRCDPISEHNRLYWYRQTLGQGPEFLTYFQNEAQLEKSRLLSDRFSAERPKGSFSTLEIQRTEQGDSAMYLCASTPVFEAFFGQGTRLTVV.